This is a list of T cell receptor beta chains from one sample in a study of T cell repertoires and HLA-DP antigens. Antigens of these TCRs are unknown. The table came from immunoSEQ multiplex PCR; TCRdb's copy has only in-frame clones and leaves some out. The sample includes about 89,000 clones, roughly 86% seen only once; the top ten take 1.7%. Source material: CD4+ T cells from PBMCs. These receptors all stem from a man between 50 and 59 years old in good health and CMV-seronegative. CDR3s include the opening cysteine and the closing phenylalanine or tryptophan. Each record gives: J gene, V gene, D gene, clone size, CDR3 DNA, CDR3 protein. D genes are given only for firm matches. Some rows mark clone size as missing; the rest say once, few, many or name a class of expanded clone.

j_call: TRBJ1-3
v_call: TRBV7-2
d_call: -
clone_size: -
cdr3_nt: TGTGCCAGCAGCTCGACAGGCCGCTCTGGAAACACCATATATTTT
cdr3_aa: CASSSTGRSGNTIYF

j_call: TRBJ2-1
v_call: TRBV6-5
d_call: TRBD2
clone_size: once
cdr3_nt: TGTGCCAGCAGTTACTTACAGCGGGGGGGCTTAGGACAGTTCTTC
cdr3_aa: CASSYLQRGGLGQFF

j_call: TRBJ2-7
v_call: TRBV29-1
d_call: -
clone_size: -
cdr3_nt: TGCAGCGTTGATGGGGGGGCCGAGCAGTACTTC
cdr3_aa: CSVDGGAEQYF

j_call: TRBJ2-7
v_call: TRBV25-1
d_call: -
clone_size: once
cdr3_nt: TGTGCCAGCAGGGGGCCGGACCTCGAGCAGTACTTC
cdr3_aa: CASRGPDLEQYF

j_call: TRBJ1-5
v_call: TRBV28
d_call: -
clone_size: -
cdr3_nt: TGTGCCAGCAGAGGCAGGACGAACCCAAATCAGCCCCAGCATTTT
cdr3_aa: CASRGRTNPNQPQHF

j_call: TRBJ2-1
v_call: TRBV11-3
d_call: -
clone_size: -
cdr3_nt: TGTGCCAGCAGCTTAGATACGAGCCGATACAATGAGCAGTTCTTC
cdr3_aa: CASSLDTSRYNEQFF

j_call: TRBJ1-6
v_call: TRBV30
d_call: -
clone_size: -
cdr3_nt: TGTGCCTGTGCGAGCTCCTATAATTCACCCCTCCACTTT
cdr3_aa: CACASSYNSPLHF

j_call: TRBJ1-1
v_call: TRBV15
d_call: -
clone_size: -
cdr3_nt: TGTGCCACCAGCAGAGACGGGGGCCCGAACACTGAAGCTTTCTTT
cdr3_aa: CATSRDGGPNTEAFF

j_call: TRBJ1-2
v_call: TRBV30
d_call: TRBD1
clone_size: -
cdr3_nt: TGTGCCTGGAGTGCCGGGACAGGCCGGGACAACTACTATGGCTACACCTTC
cdr3_aa: CAWSAGTGRDNYYGYTF

j_call: TRBJ1-4
v_call: TRBV13
d_call: -
clone_size: medium-sized
cdr3_nt: TGTGCCAGCAGCTTAGGATTGACAGACGTAAATGAAAAACTGTTTTTT
cdr3_aa: CASSLGLTDVNEKLFF

j_call: TRBJ1-1
v_call: TRBV28
d_call: -
clone_size: -
cdr3_nt: TGTGCCAGCAGGGTATCGGGACGGGGGAACACTGAAGCTTTCTTT
cdr3_aa: CASRVSGRGNTEAFF

j_call: TRBJ2-5
v_call: TRBV5-4
d_call: -
clone_size: -
cdr3_nt: TGTGCCAGCAGCTTAGCCGGGGTCGAGACCCAGTACTTC
cdr3_aa: CASSLAGVETQYF

j_call: TRBJ1-1
v_call: TRBV5-8
d_call: -
clone_size: -
cdr3_nt: TGTGCCAGCAGCTTGGGACAACGCATGAACACTGAAGCTTTCTTT
cdr3_aa: CASSLGQRMNTEAFF

j_call: TRBJ1-1
v_call: TRBV11-2
d_call: -
clone_size: -
cdr3_nt: TGTGCCAGCAGCTTAAACCGCGGAGATGAAGCTTTCTTT
cdr3_aa: CASSLNRGDEAFF

j_call: TRBJ1-5
v_call: TRBV18
d_call: -
clone_size: -
cdr3_nt: TGTGCCAGCTCACCCGGGGGGGCCGGTCAGCCCCAGCATTTT
cdr3_aa: CASSPGGAGQPQHF

j_call: TRBJ1-4
v_call: TRBV30
d_call: -
clone_size: -
cdr3_nt: TGTGCCTGGGCCCCAGGAACAGTAGGTGAAAAACTGTTTTTT
cdr3_aa: CAWAPGTVGEKLFF

j_call: TRBJ1-3
v_call: TRBV19
d_call: -
clone_size: -
cdr3_nt: TGTGCCAGTGGCGGCGGCAGCCTGGGAAACACCATATATTTT
cdr3_aa: CASGGGSLGNTIYF

j_call: TRBJ1-1
v_call: TRBV28
d_call: -
clone_size: -
cdr3_nt: TGTGCCAGCAAAAGGGCGACGAACACTGAAGCTTTCTTT
cdr3_aa: CASKRATNTEAFF

j_call: TRBJ1-2
v_call: TRBV29-1
d_call: TRBD1
clone_size: -
cdr3_nt: TGCAGCGTGGAGGAGGGGGCGGGCGGCTACACCTTC
cdr3_aa: CSVEEGAGGYTF

j_call: TRBJ2-1
v_call: TRBV12-5
d_call: TRBD2
clone_size: -
cdr3_nt: TGTGCTAGTGGTCCCGGGGGGACCTACTCCTACAATGAGCAGTTCTTC
cdr3_aa: CASGPGGTYSYNEQFF

j_call: TRBJ2-2
v_call: TRBV18
d_call: -
clone_size: few
cdr3_nt: TGTGCCAGCTCCCCAGACAGGAACACCGGGGAGCTGTTTTTT
cdr3_aa: CASSPDRNTGELFF

j_call: TRBJ2-1
v_call: TRBV5-1
d_call: TRBD2
clone_size: -
cdr3_nt: TGCGCCAGCAGCCCGGGACTAGCGGGAGGGCAGGAGCAGTTCTTC
cdr3_aa: CASSPGLAGGQEQFF

j_call: TRBJ2-1
v_call: TRBV7-2
d_call: TRBD2
clone_size: -
cdr3_nt: TGTGCCAGCAGTCGGACTAGCGGGAGATACAATGAGCAGTTCTTC
cdr3_aa: CASSRTSGRYNEQFF

j_call: TRBJ2-7
v_call: TRBV19
d_call: TRBD2
clone_size: -
cdr3_nt: TGTGCCAGTAGTATCCCCGGGACTAGCGGGCGCAACGAGCAGTACTTC
cdr3_aa: CASSIPGTSGRNEQYF

j_call: TRBJ2-7
v_call: TRBV6-5
d_call: TRBD2
clone_size: -
cdr3_nt: TGTGCCAGCAAAAGGCGGGAGCGGGGCGAGCAGTACTTC
cdr3_aa: CASKRRERGEQYF

j_call: TRBJ1-5
v_call: TRBV6-1
d_call: TRBD1
clone_size: -
cdr3_nt: TGTGCCAGCAGTGAAGCTAGGGGGCGCGGTCAGCCCCAGCATTTT
cdr3_aa: CASSEARGRGQPQHF

j_call: TRBJ2-7
v_call: TRBV19
d_call: TRBD1
clone_size: once
cdr3_nt: TGTGCCAGTAGTACGTACAGGGGGCTCGGGAGCTCCTACGAGCAGTACTTC
cdr3_aa: CASSTYRGLGSSYEQYF

j_call: TRBJ2-7
v_call: TRBV27
d_call: TRBD2
clone_size: -
cdr3_nt: TGTGCCAGCAGATTCCCGGGGGGAGCAAAGTACTTC
cdr3_aa: CASRFPGGAKYF

j_call: TRBJ2-7
v_call: TRBV19
d_call: TRBD1
clone_size: -
cdr3_nt: TGTGCCAGTAGTATCCGGACAGGGGGGTACGAGCAGTACTTC
cdr3_aa: CASSIRTGGYEQYF

j_call: TRBJ1-2
v_call: TRBV5-8
d_call: TRBD1
clone_size: -
cdr3_nt: TGTGCCAGCAGCCATGGACAGGCGACCTATGGCTACACCTTC
cdr3_aa: CASSHGQATYGYTF

j_call: TRBJ2-3
v_call: TRBV5-1
d_call: -
clone_size: -
cdr3_nt: TGCGCCAGCAGCGATCTGACTGGCACAGATACGCAGTATTTT
cdr3_aa: CASSDLTGTDTQYF

j_call: TRBJ2-5
v_call: TRBV30
d_call: -
clone_size: -
cdr3_nt: TGTGCCTGGAGTCGGGCAGGGCAAGAGACCCAGTACTTC
cdr3_aa: CAWSRAGQETQYF

j_call: TRBJ1-3
v_call: TRBV11-2
d_call: -
clone_size: -
cdr3_nt: TGTGCCAGCTCTCGGGAGGCTGGAAACACCATATATTTT
cdr3_aa: CASSREAGNTIYF

j_call: TRBJ1-3
v_call: TRBV6-5
d_call: TRBD1
clone_size: -
cdr3_nt: TGTGCCAGCCGGGACAGGGCATCAGGAAACACCATATATTTT
cdr3_aa: CASRDRASGNTIYF

j_call: TRBJ2-5
v_call: TRBV2
d_call: -
clone_size: -
cdr3_nt: TGTGCCAGCAGTAGGGCAGGGTCGGTAGAGACCCAGTACTTC
cdr3_aa: CASSRAGSVETQYF

j_call: TRBJ1-1
v_call: TRBV30
d_call: -
clone_size: -
cdr3_nt: TGTGCCTGGAGTCCCGTAACAGGGCCCATGAACACTGAAGCTTTCTTT
cdr3_aa: CAWSPVTGPMNTEAFF

j_call: TRBJ1-5
v_call: TRBV7-3
d_call: -
clone_size: -
cdr3_nt: TGTGCCAGCAGCCGACTAAGGGTAAGGCAGCCCCAGCATTTT
cdr3_aa: CASSRLRVRQPQHF

j_call: TRBJ2-1
v_call: TRBV7-2
d_call: -
clone_size: -
cdr3_nt: TGTGCCAGCAGCTTAGGGGCTTTCAATGAGCAGTTCTTC
cdr3_aa: CASSLGAFNEQFF

j_call: TRBJ1-5
v_call: TRBV7-3
d_call: -
clone_size: -
cdr3_nt: TGTGCCAGCAGCCGGGGGCTCAATCAGCCCCAGCATTTT
cdr3_aa: CASSRGLNQPQHF

j_call: TRBJ1-1
v_call: TRBV10-1
d_call: TRBD1
clone_size: -
cdr3_nt: TGCGCCAGCAGTGAGTCTAAGGGGGCGGCTGAAGCTTTCTTT
cdr3_aa: CASSESKGAAEAFF

j_call: TRBJ1-5
v_call: TRBV19
d_call: TRBD1
clone_size: -
cdr3_nt: TGTGCCAGTAGTATAGATCCTATGAGGACAGGGGGCCCCAATCAGCCCCAGCATTTT
cdr3_aa: CASSIDPMRTGGPNQPQHF

j_call: TRBJ1-4
v_call: TRBV7-9
d_call: -
clone_size: once
cdr3_nt: TGTGCCAGCAAACCCCCGGGACGGGCGAATGAAAAACTGTTTTTT
cdr3_aa: CASKPPGRANEKLFF

j_call: TRBJ2-1
v_call: TRBV25-1
d_call: TRBD2
clone_size: -
cdr3_nt: TGTGCCAGCAGTGAATTTGCGGGAGGCTACAATGAGCAGTTCTTC
cdr3_aa: CASSEFAGGYNEQFF

j_call: TRBJ2-1
v_call: TRBV5-4
d_call: -
clone_size: -
cdr3_nt: TGTGCCAGCAGCTTACCGGGCCTCAACGCCAATGAGCAGTTCTTC
cdr3_aa: CASSLPGLNANEQFF

j_call: TRBJ1-6
v_call: TRBV18
d_call: -
clone_size: once
cdr3_nt: TGTGCCAGCTCACCACCGGCTTCTAATTCACCCCTCCACTTT
cdr3_aa: CASSPPASNSPLHF

j_call: TRBJ2-7
v_call: TRBV2
d_call: -
clone_size: -
cdr3_nt: TGTGCCAGCAGTTCCCTAAGCGGGCCGAGCTCCTACGAGCAGTACTTC
cdr3_aa: CASSSLSGPSSYEQYF

j_call: TRBJ2-5
v_call: TRBV4-1
d_call: TRBD1
clone_size: -
cdr3_nt: TGCGCCAGCAGCCAAGCCGGGACAGGGAAGCAGTACTTC
cdr3_aa: CASSQAGTGKQYF